This T cell receptor beta chain is from a study of long-term antiretroviral therapy in people with HIV. The germline gives CDR1 MNHEY, CDR2 SVGAGI. There are 13 residues in the CDR3. Trimming cost V 0 bases and J 4 bases, with 6 bases left between them. Specimens carried about 0.85-10 million cryopreserved PBMC before DNA extraction. At survey level, the immunoSEQ assay was run in its v3.0 version. Only in-frame clones appear in the TCRdb table, and some are missing; sequencing was by immunoSEQ multiplex PCR. The table has around 13,000 clones, around 83% seen once. Notes on the study in general: Adherence to ART, viral resistance and therapy changes lacked any data. Diversity increased after ART yet remained lower than in transplant donor controls. Clones showing expansion before ART dominated the repertoire at all time points.

Comment on this clone: Its antigen is unidentified.

This sequence was found in a man under 40 with HIV. The chain uses TRBV6-5 and TRBJ1-2; the D is unclear. The source was unsorted PBMCs, collected 0.4 years after starting antiretroviral therapy. The CDR3 is CASSYSGRYGYTF. In DNA, the CDR3 is TGTGCCAGCAGTTACTCTGGCCGCTATGGCTACACCTTC.